This TCR beta chain is from a study of brain T cells in children with intractable seizures. Using immunoSEQ multiplex PCR, the repertoire was profiled, and TCRdb retains in-frame clones only, with some absent. The data show about 120,000 clones, roughly 94% seen once. Trimming shortened V by 3 bases and J by 4 bases, and 10 bases separated the two germline ends. Germline loops: CDR1 SGHRS, CDR2 YFSETQ. This CDR3 is built from 13 residues. The TCR was taken from a boy younger than two with hemimegalencephaly and intractable seizures. The sample was peripheral blood, taken at surgery. This chain joins TRBV5-1 and TRBJ2-5; TRBD1 is a possible D gene (6 bases). The CDR3 DNA sequence: TGCGCCAGCAGCTACTCGACAGGAGAGACCCAGTACTTC. It is translated as CASSYSTGETQYF.